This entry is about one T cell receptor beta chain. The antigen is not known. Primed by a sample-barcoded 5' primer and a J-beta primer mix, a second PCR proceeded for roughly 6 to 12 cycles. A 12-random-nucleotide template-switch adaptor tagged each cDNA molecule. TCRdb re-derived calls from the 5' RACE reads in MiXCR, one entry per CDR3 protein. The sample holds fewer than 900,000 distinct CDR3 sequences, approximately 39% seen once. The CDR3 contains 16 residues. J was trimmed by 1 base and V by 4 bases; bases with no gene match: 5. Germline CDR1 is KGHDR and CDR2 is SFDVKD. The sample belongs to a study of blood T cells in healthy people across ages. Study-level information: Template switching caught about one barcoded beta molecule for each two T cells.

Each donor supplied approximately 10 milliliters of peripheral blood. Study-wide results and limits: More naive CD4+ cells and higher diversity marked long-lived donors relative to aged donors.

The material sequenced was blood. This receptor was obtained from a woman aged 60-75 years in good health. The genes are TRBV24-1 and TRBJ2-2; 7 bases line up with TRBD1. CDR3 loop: CATSDEGTENTGELFF. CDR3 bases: TGTGCCACCAGTGACGAGGGGACAGAGAACACCGGGGAGCTGTTTTTT.